A single sample gave rise to the 21 T cell receptor beta chains below, sequenced in a study of patients and donors after allogeneic stem cell transplantation. TCRdb re-analysed the RT-PCR reads in MiXCR, keeping a single row per CDR3 protein. Of some 200,000 distinct CDR3 sequences in the sample, roughly two fifths were seen once. The specimen was blood, either unsorted or a sorted T cell fraction (not recorded which). The source of these receptors is a human donor who was either an allogeneic HSCT recipient or a stem cell or donor lymphocyte infusion donor (not recorded which). It is not recorded whose cells these are; they may come from a transplant donor.

The chain has TRBV4-2 and TRBJ2-1, with 9 positions matching TRBD2. The CDR3 has 15 amino acids. The germline gives CDR1 LGHNA, CDR2 YNFKEQ. V gave up 0 bases and J gave up 7 bases; unmatched junction bases: 4. In DNA, the CDR3 is TGTGCCAGCAGCCAAGAAAGACTAGCGGAGAATGAGCAGTTCTTC. It codes for CASSQERLAENEQFF.

The table lists this clonotype with a few counts. The rearrangement uses TRBV29-1 and TRBJ1-2; D is ambiguous. Germline-derived CDR1 and CDR2 are SQVTM and ANQGSEA. V was cut by 6 bases and J by 8 bases, with 25 bases left in between. This CDR3 has 15 residues. The CDR3: CSVPNSVPRLGGYTF. The CDR3 bases are TGCAGCGTGCCGAACTCCGTTCCCCGTTTGGGGGGCTACACCTTC.

In its sample, this clonotype was seen many times. The chain carries TRBV7-9 and TRBJ1-1, with D perhaps matching TRBD1 (5 bases). V was pared by 3 bases and J by 5 bases, with 10 bases between. The germline V gene encodes CDR1 SEHNR and CDR2 FQNEAQ (reference sequence). The CDR3 consists of 13 residues. CDR3 sequence reads: CASSFTGRTEAFF. The DNA for the CDR3 is TGTGCCAGCAGCTTCACGGGGCGGACTGAAGCTTTCTTT. The entire variable domain, with the rest obtained from reference TRBV7-9 and TRBJ1-1, is as follows: DTGVSQNPRHKITKRGQNVTFRCDPISEHNRLYWYRQTLGQGPEFLTYFQNEAQLEKSRLLSDRFSAERPKGSFSTLEIQRTEQGDSAMYLCASSFTGRTEAFFGQGTRLTVV.

The chain is built from TRBV28 and TRBJ2-7, with 7 positions matching TRBD1. This CDR3 has 15 amino acids. Germline lookup yields CDR1 MDHEN and CDR2 SYDVKM. V lost 6 bases and J lost 0; bases outside the gene matches: 8. The CDR3 DNA is TGTGCCAGCAGCCGCGGCCGGGACAGCTCCTACGAGCAGTACTTC. The encoded protein is CASSRGRDSSYEQYF.

V and J are TRBV12-3 or TRBV12-4 and TRBJ1-1; D gene unclear. V gave up 6 bases and J gave up 5 bases, with 13 bases separating them. The CDR3 consists of 13 residues. CDR3 nucleotide sequence: TGTGCCAGCAGCCTTGGTGGTTGGACTGAAGCTTTCTTT. This encodes CASSLGGWTEAFF.

This clonotype was picked up a small number of times. The chain links TRBV6-5 to TRBJ2-1, with 7 bases lining up with TRBD2. Germline assignment: CDR1 MNHEY and CDR2 SVGAGI. This CDR3 comprises 15 residues. V gave up 6 bases and J gave up 2 bases; unmatched junction bases: 7. The CDR3 bases are TGTGCCAGCAGCCACGGGCTAGCGGCCTACAATGAGCAGTTCTTC. Translation: CASSHGLAAYNEQFF.

This clonotype was seen a few times. The J gene is TRBJ1-2, the V gene TRBV12-3 or TRBV12-4; D perhaps matches TRBD1 (6 bases). The CDR3 runs to 13 residues. V lost 4 bases and J 5 bases, leaving 11 bases between the germline ends. CDR3 sequence: CASSSAGEYGYTF. In DNA form, the CDR3 reads TGTGCCAGCAGTTCGGCAGGGGAGTATGGCTACACCTTC.

The chain couples TRBV14 to TRBJ2-3; D not resolved. V was shortened by 4 bases and J by 2 bases, with 16 bases between the two germline ends. The germline CDR1 and CDR2 sequences are SGHDN and FVKESK. The CDR3 has 16 amino acids. The CDR3 DNA reads TGTGCCAGCAGCCGCTGGTCGCCAGCCTCCACAGATACGCAGTATTTT. This codes for CASSRWSPASTDTQYF. Combining the CDR3 with reference TRBV14 and TRBJ2-3 gives the whole variable domain EAGVTQFPSHSVIEKGQTVTLRCDPISGHDNLYWYRRVMGKEIKFLLHFVKESKQDESGMPNNRFLAERTGGTYSTLKVQPAELEDSGVYFCASSRWSPASTDTQYFGPGTRLTVL.

The chain has TRBV24-1 and TRBJ2-5; TRBD2 is a possible D gene (5 bases). Germline V gene lookup returns CDR1 KGHDR and CDR2 SFDVKD. The CDR3 sequence is 14 residues long. Trimming cost V 5 bases and J 0 bases, with 9 bases left between them. The CDR3 bases are TGTGCCACCAGTGGCGAGCGGAACCAAGAGACCCAGTACTTC. Translating gives CATSGERNQETQYF.

This clonotype was seen a handful of times. The V gene is TRBV30, the J gene TRBJ1-2; D uncertain. Germline V gene lookup returns CDR1 GTSNPN and CDR2 SVGIG (reference sequence). This CDR3 has 13 amino acids. Trimming left V 0 bases short and J 7 bases short, with 12 bases between. The CDR3 reads CAWSVWEGSGYTF. Here the CDR3 DNA reads TGTGCCTGGAGTGTATGGGAAGGTAGTGGCTACACCTTC.

The gene calls are TRBV29-1 and TRBJ2-1; possibly TRBD1 for D (6 bases). The ends were cut back, 6 bases at V and 2 bases at J, with 8 bases in the middle. CDR1 SQVTM and CDR2 ANQGSEA come from the germline V gene. CDR3 length: 12 amino acids. CDR3 DNA: TGCAGCGTATACAGGGCCTACAATGAGCAGTTCTTC. This encodes CSVYRAYNEQFF.

This clonotype has a handful of counts. This chain uses TRBV12-3 or TRBV12-4 with TRBJ1-5; no firm D call. Trimming pared 3 bases from V and 1 base from J, leaving 7 bases between. The length of the CDR3 is 14 residues. CDR3 in amino acids: CASSLKGSNQPQHF. For the CDR3, the DNA is TGTGCCAGCAGTTTGAAGGGAAGCAATCAGCCCCAGCATTTT.

The rearrangement joins TRBV28 to TRBJ1-6; D remains ambiguous. CDR1 is MDHEN, CDR2 SYDVKM, per germline. The length of the CDR3 is 14 residues. Trimming pared 5 bases from V and 2 bases from J, leaving 7 bases between. The CDR3 spells CASSGVPYNSPLHF. The CDR3 DNA reads TGTGCCAGCAGTGGAGTCCCCTATAATTCACCCCTCCACTTT.

This clonotype appeared a few times. J is TRBJ2-7 and V is TRBV4-2; TRBD2 matches at 10 bases. The germline V gene has CDR1 LGHNA and CDR2 YNFKEQ. The V segment lost 1 base and the J segment 3 bases; nucleotides outside the gene matches: 3. The CDR3 loop spans 15 amino acids. The CDR3 region is CASSQVGTSVYEQYF. The CDR3 DNA sequence: TGTGCCAGCAGCCAAGTCGGGACTAGCGTCTACGAGCAGTACTTC.

The chain has TRBV7-9 and TRBJ2-1; D remains unclear. The V gene's germline CDR1 is SEHNR and CDR2 FQNEAQ (reference sequence). The V end lost 0 bases, the J end lost 7 bases, and 4 bases lay between the germline ends. The CDR3 consists of 12 residues. Here the CDR3 reads CASSLALNEQFF. The DNA of the CDR3 is TGTGCCAGCAGCTTAGCATTGAATGAGCAGTTCTTC.

This clonotype has just a few counts. The rearrangement uses TRBV9 and TRBJ2-7, with a possible D match to TRBD1 (5 bases). CDR3 length: 17 residues. V lost 4 bases and J 1 base, leaving 21 bases between the germline ends. CDR1 is SGDLS, CDR2 YYNGEE, per germline. CDR3 DNA: TGTGCCAGCAGCCCCCAAGGTGGCAGGGCCGAGTCCTACGAGCAGTACTTC. Protein: CASSPQGGRAESYEQYF.

This clonotype has just a few counts. The gene calls are TRBV12-3 or TRBV12-4 and TRBJ2-7, with D unresolved. The CDR3 consists of 13 residues. Trimming stripped 4 bases from V and 3 bases from J, with 10 bases between. As DNA, the CDR3 is TGTGCCAGCAGTTCCGGGCCCTTCTACGAGCAGTACTTC. As protein: CASSSGPFYEQYF.

This clonotype occurred a few times. V and J are TRBV5-6 and TRBJ1-2; unclear D gene. V was clipped by 0 bases and J by 2 bases, with 8 bases between them. Germline V lookup: CDR1 SGHDT, CDR2 YYEEEE. The CDR3 is made up of 14 amino acids. The CDR3 here is CASSLGSRNYGYTF. CDR3 sequence (DNA): TGTGCCAGCAGCTTGGGGTCTAGGAACTATGGCTACACCTTC. The complete variable domain, with remaining parts taken from reference TRBV5-6 and TRBJ1-2, reads DAGVTQSPTHLIKTRGQQVTLRCSPKSGHDTVSWYQQALGQGPQFIFQYYEEEERQRGNFPDRFSGHQFPNYSSELNVNALLLGDSALYLCASSLGSRNYGYTFGSGTRLTVV.

The chain recombines TRBV28 with TRBJ1-2; no clear D. CDR3 length: 12 residues. Trimming left V 3 bases short and J 5 bases short, with 7 bases between. From germline, CDR1 is MDHEN and CDR2 SYDVKM. CDR3 DNA: TGTGCCAGCAGTTTGACGGGATATGGCTACACCTTC. Its translation: CASSLTGYGYTF.

This clonotype occurred a few times. The chain links TRBV24-1 to TRBJ2-7; D tentatively reads TRBD1 or TRBD2 (5 bases each). Germline loops: CDR1 KGHDR, CDR2 SFDVKD. V was cut by 0 bases and J by 3 bases, with 14 bases left in between. This CDR3 is 16 amino acids long. In DNA form, the CDR3 reads TGTGCCACCAGTGATTTGTTAGGGGACGGTAACTACGAGCAGTACTTC. Translation gives CATSDLLGDGNYEQYF.

The genes are TRBV29-1 and TRBJ1-1; D perhaps matches TRBD1 (5 bases). The CDR3 loop spans 14 amino acids. The germline V gene encodes CDR1 SQVTM and CDR2 ANQGSEA. Trimming removed 3 bases from V and 3 bases from J, with 14 bases in between. CDR3: CSVEGGADYTEAFF. Written as DNA, the CDR3 is TGCAGCGTTGAGGGGGGTGCGGATTACACTGAAGCTTTCTTT.